These 23 T cell receptor beta chains were sequenced from one sample in a study of blood T cell repertoires in COVID-19. Measured with immunoSEQ multiplex PCR; TCRdb has only the in-frame clones, and not every one. The table includes 200,000 to 250,000 clones, under 85% detected once. Sequenced material: PBMCs or T cells enriched from blood (not recorded which). The receptors derive from a man between 60 and 70 years old who had recovered from COVID-19.

The chain links TRBV6-2 or TRBV6-3 to TRBJ2-1, with 8 nucleotides matching TRBD2. With V trimmed by 1 base and J by 7 bases, 9 bases remained unmatched. This CDR3 contains 16 residues. CDR1 MNHEY and CDR2 SVGEGT come from the germline V gene. CDR3: CASSYLAGLAGNEQFF. The DNA for the CDR3 is TGTGCCAGCAGTTACTTAGCTGGACTAGCTGGTAATGAGCAGTTCTTC.

V gene TRBV6-6 combines with J gene TRBJ1-1; 8 positions agree with TRBD1. With V trimmed by 4 bases and J by 0 bases, 4 bases remained unmatched. The CDR3 is made up of 15 amino acids. Germline loops: CDR1 MNHNY, CDR2 SVGAGI (reference sequence). Here the CDR3 DNA reads TGTGCCAGCAGTTGGACAGGGATCATGAACACTGAAGCTTTCTTT. Its translation: CASSWTGIMNTEAFF.

This chain links TRBV6-2 or TRBV6-3 with TRBJ1-6; TRBD1 aligns across 8 bases. Germline V lookup: CDR1 MNHEY, CDR2 SVGEGT. This CDR3 spans 14 amino acids. V trimming: 5 bases; J trimming: 6 bases; junction bases outside the gene matches: 3. The chain's CDR3 is CASSRTGTNSPLHF. CDR3 in DNA: TGTGCCAGCAGTCGGACAGGGACTAATTCACCCCTCCACTTT.

The J gene is TRBJ1-4, the V gene TRBV14; 7 bases match TRBD1. This CDR3 contains 15 residues. The trim removed 4 bases at V and 8 bases at J, leaving 10 bases unmatched. Germline V gene data show CDR1 as SGHDN and CDR2 as FVKESK. CDR3 loop: CASSPRQGPREKLFF. The DNA of the CDR3 is TGTGCCAGCAGCCCCCGACAGGGTCCGAGGGAAAAACTGTTTTTT. The entire variable domain, with the rest obtained from reference TRBV14 and TRBJ1-4, is as follows: EAGVTQFPSHSVIEKGQTVTLRCDPISGHDNLYWYRRVMGKEIKFLLHFVKESKQDESGMPNNRFLAERTGGTYSTLKVQPAELEDSGVYFCASSPRQGPREKLFFGSGTQLSVL.

The CDR3: CSASTGTGQPQHF. The CDR3 coding sequence is TGCAGTGCCAGTACGGGCACAGGACAGCCCCAGCATTTT. This sequence joins TRBV20-1 and TRBJ1-5, with D perhaps matching TRBD1 (5 bases). Trimming took off 6 bases at V and 7 bases at J, with 16 bases between the two ends. Per germline, CDR1 DFQATT and CDR2 SNEGSKA (reference sequence). The CDR3 contains 13 residues.

The CDR3 protein is CASSSDRFDQPQHF. The CDR3 DNA follows: TGTGCCAGTAGTTCGGACAGATTTGATCAGCCCCAGCATTTT. This chain connects TRBV19 to TRBJ1-5, with D possibly matching TRBD1 (6 bases). The V end was cut by 5 bases, the J end by 5 bases, with 13 bases between. The CDR3 is 14 amino acids. Per germline, CDR1 LNHDA and CDR2 SQIVND (reference sequence). Drawing the rest from reference TRBV19 and TRBJ1-5, the complete variable domain is DGGITQSPKYLFRKEGQNVTLSCEQNLNHDAMYWYRQDPGQGLRLIYYSQIVNDFQKGDIAEGYSVSREKKESFPLTVTSAQKNPTAFYLCASSSDRFDQPQHFGDGTRLSIL.

The rearrangement uses TRBV5-1 and TRBJ1-2, with a weak D call TRBD1 (6 bases). This CDR3 contains 17 residues. Trimming removed 3 bases from V and 0 bases from J, with 18 bases in between. Germline V gene sequence: CDR1 SGHRS, CDR2 YFSETQ. CDR3 residues: CASSWGLGSDPNYGYTF. The CDR3 DNA reads as TGCGCCAGCAGCTGGGGGCTTGGCAGCGACCCTAACTATGGCTACACCTTC.

This chain connects TRBV11-3 to TRBJ1-1, with TRBD1 matching over 10 bases. After removal of 6 bases from V and 0 bases from J, the junction contained 10 bases not matched to a gene. This CDR3 is 17 amino acids long. Germline assignment: CDR1 SGHNT and CDR2 YENEEA. CDR3 DNA: TGTGCCAGCAGTCGGGGGACAGGGGCTCCTATGAACACTGAAGCTTTCTTT. This translates into CASSRGTGAPMNTEAFF.

In regard to this clone: One end of the junction is discordant with germline, which a read error may explain. This chain connects TRBV20-1 to TRBJ1-2, with 8 bases fitting TRBD1. This CDR3 has 11 residues. Germline loops: CDR1 DFQATT, CDR2 SNEGSKA (reference sequence). The CDR3 sequence: CSARASDRADF. CDR3 DNA: TGCAGTGCTAGAGCCTCGGACAGGGCGGACTTC.

As DNA, the CDR3 is TGTGCCAGCAGTTACCGGGCAGGGGAAGCTTTCTTT. Its translation: CASSYRAGEAFF. The chain links TRBV6-5 to TRBJ1-1; TRBD1 is a possible D gene (5 bases). The V gene's germline CDR1 is MNHEY and CDR2 SVGAGI. V was clipped by 2 bases and J by 8 bases, with 9 bases between them. This CDR3 has 12 residues.

The chain carries TRBV2 and TRBJ2-1; a possible D gene is TRBD1 (6 bases). This CDR3 has 12 amino acids. Germline V CDR1 and CDR2: SNHLY, FYNNEI. CDR3 in amino acids: CAGTPDHNEQFF. For the CDR3, the DNA is TGTGCAGGGACACCCGACCACAATGAGCAGTTCTTC.

V usage is TRBV7-3 and J usage is TRBJ2-6; tentative D call: TRBD1 (5 bases). Looked up from germline, CDR1 is SGHTA and CDR2 is FQGTGA. CDR3 length: 14 residues. The V gene lost 8 bases and the J gene lost 13 bases, with 21 bases spanning the gap. CDR3 sequence reads: CASGTDKAPSVLTF. For the CDR3, the DNA is TGTGCCAGCGGCACGGACAAGGCTCCCAGTGTCCTGACTTTC. The whole variable domain, remainder taken from reference TRBV7-3 and TRBJ2-6, is GAGVSQTPSNKVTEKGKYVELRCDPISGHTALYWYRQSLGQGPEFLIYFQGTGAADDSGLPNDRFFAVRPEGSVSTLKIQRTERGDSAVYLCASGTDKAPSVLTFGAGSRLTVL.

The V call is TRBV27, the J call TRBJ1-4; D is unclear. The CDR3 sequence is 18 residues long. Per the germline V gene, CDR1 is MNHEY and CDR2 is SMNVEV (reference sequence). Between the trimmed V and J ends, which lost 3 bases and 4 bases, there was a span of 21 bases. The CDR3 region is CASSFIPLGRDHNEKLFF. CDR3 nucleotides: TGTGCCAGCAGTTTTATCCCCCTGGGCCGAGATCATAATGAAAAACTGTTTTTT.

The table lists this clone with a count of one. The J gene is TRBJ2-5, the V gene TRBV19; maybe TRBD1 (5 bases). The CDR3 runs 14 residues. Trimming took 3 bases from V and 4 from J, leaving 12 bases between them. CDR1 LNHDA and CDR2 SQIVND come from the germline V gene (reference sequence). The CDR3 spells CASSIGETAETQYF. The CDR3 DNA reads as TGTGCCAGTAGTATTGGTGAGACAGCAGAGACCCAGTACTTC.

CDR3 amino acids: CASSSKVGGEGNNEQFF. The DNA for the CDR3 is TGTGCCAGCAGCTCAAAGGTAGGGGGTGAAGGGAACAATGAGCAGTTCTTC. V and J are TRBV9 and TRBJ2-1; TRBD1 might be the D (6 bases). The CDR3 is 17 residues long. With 4 bases removed from V and 5 bases from J, the gap between germline ends came to 22 bases. Germline V CDR1 and CDR2: SGDLS, YYNGEE.

V gene TRBV19 combines with J gene TRBJ2-3; 11 bases agree with TRBD2. The CDR3 is made up of 14 amino acids. Trimming cost V 6 bases and J 6 bases; bases outside gene matches: 5. The germline gives CDR1 LNHDA, CDR2 SQIVND (reference sequence). The CDR3 region is CASRRLAGRDTQYF. The DNA of the CDR3 is TGTGCCAGTAGGAGACTAGCGGGGCGGGATACGCAGTATTTT.

This chain uses TRBV2 with TRBJ2-1, with TRBD1 identical over 7 bases. Germline loops: CDR1 SNHLY, CDR2 FYNNEI. The CDR3 is made up of 18 amino acids. The J segment lost 3 bases and the V segment lost 1 base, leaving 12 bases of the junction unmatched. The CDR3 DNA follows: TGTGCCAGCAGTGAAGGGTTCCTTCGCAGGGGGTACTACAATGAGCAGTTCTTC. Encoded protein: CASSEGFLRRGYYNEQFF.

This rearrangement joins TRBV7-9 to TRBJ1-6, with unresolved D. The ends were cut back, 5 bases at V and 8 bases at J, with 13 bases in the middle. The CDR3 loop spans 14 amino acids. Looked up from germline, CDR1 is SEHNR and CDR2 is FQNEAQ (reference sequence). Here the CDR3 DNA reads TGTGCCAGCAGCCTCACCGCCAGTGATTCACCCCTCCACTTT. It is translated as CASSLTASDSPLHF.

The J gene is TRBJ1-3, the V gene TRBV5-5; D possibly corresponds to TRBD1 (6 bases). This CDR3 is 17 amino acids long. V lost 0 bases to trimming and J lost 0 bases, with 13 bases between them. Germline-derived CDR1 and CDR2 are SGHKS and YYEKEE (reference sequence). The CDR3: CASSLAFQGLSGNTIYF. The CDR3 DNA reads TGTGCCAGCAGCTTGGCGTTCCAGGGGCTCTCTGGAAACACCATATATTTT.

The chain is built from TRBV5-1 and TRBJ1-1; 9 bases align to TRBD1. The germline CDR1 and CDR2 sequences are SGHRS and YFSETQ. This CDR3 is 12 amino acids long. Unmatched junction bases numbered 4, after V lost 6 bases and J lost 7 bases. The CDR3 is CASTDRGDEAFF. CDR3 coding DNA: TGCGCCAGCACCGACAGGGGGGATGAAGCTTTCTTT.

The rearrangement uses TRBV10-3 and TRBJ2-2, with D possibly being TRBD1 (6 bases). This CDR3 is 22 amino acids long. Germline V lookup: CDR1 ENHRY, CDR2 SYGVKD. V lost 6 bases, J lost 3 bases, and 35 bases lay in between. The DNA of the CDR3 is TGTGCCATCAGGAGGGACATCGGCCGGGTAGGAGCGATAAAACGGGACACCGGGGAGCTGTTTTTT. As protein: CAIRRDIGRVGAIKRDTGELFF.

V usage is TRBV3-1 (or the pseudogene TRBV3-2) and J usage is TRBJ2-5; 8 bases are a match to TRBD1. The length of the CDR3 is 14 residues. Per germline, CDR1 LGHDT and CDR2 YNNKEL (reference sequence). V shed 2 bases, J shed 5 bases, and the junction held 4 bases outside the gene matches. CDR3 DNA sequence: TGTGCCAGCAGCCAACGGACAGGGTACGAGACCCAGTACTTC. This translates into CASSQRTGYETQYF.

This chain connects TRBV27 to TRBJ2-3, with D perhaps matching TRBD1 (6 bases). This CDR3 is built from 13 residues. V lost 6 bases to trimming and J lost 5 bases, with 12 bases between them. Germline assignment: CDR1 MNHEY and CDR2 SMNVEV (reference sequence). CDR3 sequence (DNA): TGTGCCAGCAGATTACAGGGTTTAGATACGCAGTATTTT. Translation gives CASRLQGLDTQYF.